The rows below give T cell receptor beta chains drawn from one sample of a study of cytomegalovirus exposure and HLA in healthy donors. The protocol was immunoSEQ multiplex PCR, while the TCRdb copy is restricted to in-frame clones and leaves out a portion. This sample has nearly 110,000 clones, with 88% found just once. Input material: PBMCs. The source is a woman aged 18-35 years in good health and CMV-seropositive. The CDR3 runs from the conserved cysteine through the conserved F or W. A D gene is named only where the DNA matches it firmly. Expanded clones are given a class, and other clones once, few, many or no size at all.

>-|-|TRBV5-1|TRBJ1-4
CASSLAWGGRNEKLFF
TGCGCCAGCAGCTTGGCCTGGGGGGGGCGTAATGAAAAACTGTTTTTT
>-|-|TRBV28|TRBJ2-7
CASSFLGRSYEQYF
TGTGCCAGCAGTTTTTTAGGCCGGAGCTACGAGCAGTACTTC
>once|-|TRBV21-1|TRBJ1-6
CASSPRHAGHNSPLHF
TGTGCCAGCAGCCCCAGGCACGCAGGGCATAATTCACCCCTCCACTTT
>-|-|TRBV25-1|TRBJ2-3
CASSVAFQTQYF
TGTGCCAGCAGCGTAGCGTTTCAAACGCAGTATTTT
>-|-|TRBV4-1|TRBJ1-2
CASSQVGSNYGYTF
TGCGCCAGCAGCCAAGTCGGTAGTAACTATGGCTACACCTTC
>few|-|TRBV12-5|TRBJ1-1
CASGWGENTEAFF
TGTGCTAGTGGTTGGGGAGAGAACACTGAAGCTTTCTTT
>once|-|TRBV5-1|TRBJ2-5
CASSLKTWQETQYF
TGCGCCAGCAGCCTAAAGACATGGCAAGAGACCCAGTACTTC
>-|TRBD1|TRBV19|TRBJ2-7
CASSPGDRGPGEQYF
TGTGCCAGTAGTCCAGGGGACAGGGGGCCGGGAGAGCAGTACTTC
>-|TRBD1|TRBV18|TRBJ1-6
CASSPTGQGRSPLHF
TGTGCCAGCTCACCGACGGGACAGGGACGCTCACCCCTCCACTTT
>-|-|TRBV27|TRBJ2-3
CASSFTGTQYF
TGTGCCAGCAGTTTCACAGGAACGCAGTATTTT
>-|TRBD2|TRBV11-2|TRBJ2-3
CASRKSGVSTDTQYF
TGTGCCAGCAGAAAAAGCGGGGTGAGCACAGATACGCAGTATTTT
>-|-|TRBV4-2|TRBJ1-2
CASSQDRGTSYGYTF
TGTGCCAGCAGCCAAGACCGCGGCACCTCCTATGGCTACACCTTC
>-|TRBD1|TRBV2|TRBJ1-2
CASSQFGQEVYGYTF
TGTGCCAGCAGTCAATTTGGACAGGAGGTCTATGGCTACACCTTC
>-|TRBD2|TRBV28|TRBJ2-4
CASSFTSGANIQYF
TGTGCCAGCAGTTTCACCAGCGGGGCCAACATTCAGTACTTC
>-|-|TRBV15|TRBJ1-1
CATRSVPGVGTEAFF
TGTGCCACCAGGTCCGTCCCGGGGGTGGGCACTGAAGCTTTCTTT
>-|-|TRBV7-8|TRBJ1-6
CASSLSSALVNSPLHF
TGTGCCAGCAGCTTATCCTCAGCCCTAGTTAATTCACCCCTCCACTTT
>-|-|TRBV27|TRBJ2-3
CASRPPEGGYDTQYF
TGTGCCAGCAGGCCCCCCGAGGGGGGGTACGATACGCAGTATTTT
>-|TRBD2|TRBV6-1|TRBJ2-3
CASSENLAGSLDTQYF
TGTGCCAGCAGTGAAAATCTAGCGGGGTCTTTAGATACGCAGTATTTT
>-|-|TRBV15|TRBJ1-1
CATSRPSRGVGTEAFF
TGTGCCACCAGCAGACCCAGTCGGGGAGTTGGCACTGAAGCTTTCTTT
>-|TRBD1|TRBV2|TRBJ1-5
CASSPGGRQPQHF
TGTGCCAGCAGCCCAGGGGGCCGACAGCCCCAGCATTTT
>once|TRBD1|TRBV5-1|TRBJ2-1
CASSPGTASYNEQFF
TGCGCCAGCAGCCCCGGGACAGCCTCCTACAATGAGCAGTTCTTC
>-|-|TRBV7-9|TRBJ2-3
CASRGGRPADTQYF
TGTGCCAGCAGGGGAGGTCGGCCCGCGGATACGCAGTATTTT
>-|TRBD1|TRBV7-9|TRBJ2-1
CASSQWQGGGYNEQFF
TGTGCCAGCAGCCAATGGCAAGGGGGCGGGTACAATGAGCAGTTCTTC
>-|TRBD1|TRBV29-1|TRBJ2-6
CSVLSDRVAGANVLTF
TGCAGCGTCCTCTCGGACAGGGTGGCTGGGGCCAACGTCCTGACTTTC
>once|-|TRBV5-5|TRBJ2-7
CASSLRRDTHYEQYF
TGTGCCAGCAGCTTGCGACGGGACACCCACTACGAGCAGTACTTC
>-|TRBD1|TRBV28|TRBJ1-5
CASRHRDRGRQPQHF
TGTGCCAGCAGACACCGGGACAGGGGGCGGCAGCCCCAGCATTTT
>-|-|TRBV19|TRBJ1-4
CASKEPGSKSATNEKLFF
TGTGCCAGTAAAGAACCGGGATCCAAATCCGCAACTAATGAAAAACTGTTTTTT
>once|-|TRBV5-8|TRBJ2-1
CASSLESGAGDEQFF
TGTGCCAGCAGCTTGGAGTCGGGCGCCGGGGATGAGCAGTTCTTC
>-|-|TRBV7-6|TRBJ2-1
CASSLAVRSNEQFF
TGTGCCAGCAGCTTAGCGGTTCGGAGCAATGAGCAGTTCTTC
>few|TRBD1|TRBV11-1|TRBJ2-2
CASSLRGQGLADGELFF
TGTGCCAGCAGCTTACGGGGACAGGGGCTGGCGGACGGGGAGCTGTTTTTT
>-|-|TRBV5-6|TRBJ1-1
CASSFTGNTEAFF
TGTGCCAGCAGCTTTACAGGGAACACTGAAGCTTTCTTT
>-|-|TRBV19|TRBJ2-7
CASSRPGPYYEQYF
TGTGCCAGTAGTAGGCCAGGGCCTTACTACGAGCAGTACTTC
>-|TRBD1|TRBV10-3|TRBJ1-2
CAITGTGPYGYTF
TGTGCCATCACAGGGACAGGCCCCTATGGCTACACCTTC
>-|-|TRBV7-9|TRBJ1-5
CASSLEGSNQPQHF
TGTGCCAGCAGCTTAGAGGGGAGCAATCAGCCCCAGCATTTT